The TCR beta chain described here comes from a study of T cells in Graves' hyperthyroidism and ophthalmopathy. Amplified TCR beta CDR3 regions derived from RNA transcripts. Using the HTBI primer set, a first-round RT-PCR was run on the TCR CDR3. MiXCR was run by TCRdb on the multiplex PCR reads, yielding one entry per CDR3 protein. The sample contains approximately 500,000 distinct CDR3 sequences, about half of which appear only once. J lost 7 bases, V lost 6 bases, and 11 bases had no gene match. This CDR3 region has 14 residues. Germline V CDR1 and CDR2: DFQATT, SNEGSKA (reference sequence). The clonotype comes from a woman aged 18 to 35 with Graves' hyperthyroidism. Sequenced material: peripheral blood or thyroid tissue (not recorded which). The V call is TRBV20-1, the J call TRBJ1-4, with 7 bases aligning to TRBD1. CDR3 nucleotides: TGCAGTGCCGGGGGGAACAGGGGCGGTGAAAAACTGTTTTTT. Translated: CSAGGNRGGEKLFF.